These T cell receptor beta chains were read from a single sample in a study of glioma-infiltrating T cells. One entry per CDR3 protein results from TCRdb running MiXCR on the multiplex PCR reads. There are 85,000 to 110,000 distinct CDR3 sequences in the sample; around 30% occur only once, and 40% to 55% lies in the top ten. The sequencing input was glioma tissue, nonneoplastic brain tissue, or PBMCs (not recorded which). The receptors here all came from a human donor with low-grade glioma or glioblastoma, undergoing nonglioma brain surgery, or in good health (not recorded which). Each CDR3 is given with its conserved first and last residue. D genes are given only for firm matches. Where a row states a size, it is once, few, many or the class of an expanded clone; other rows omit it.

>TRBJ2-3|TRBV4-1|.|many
CASSQTGQGTDTQYF
TGCGCCAGCAGCCAAACAGGGCAAGGGACAGATACGCAGTATTTT
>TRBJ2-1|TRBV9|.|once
CASSVGRSENEQFF
TGTGCCAGCAGCGTAGGGCGCTCCGAGAATGAGCAGTTCTTC
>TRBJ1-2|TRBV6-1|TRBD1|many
CASSLRTGGSGYGYTF
TGTGCCAGCAGTCTCCGGACAGGGGGCAGTGGTTATGGCTACACCTTC
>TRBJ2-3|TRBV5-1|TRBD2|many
CASSSGLADSATQYF
TGCGCCAGCAGCTCGGGACTAGCGGATTCCGCCACGCAGTATTTT
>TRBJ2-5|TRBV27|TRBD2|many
CASSSSAGGRETQYF
TGTGCCAGCAGTTCCTCAGCGGGGGGGCGAGAGACCCAGTACTTC
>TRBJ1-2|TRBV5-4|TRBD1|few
CASSRQGAYGYTF
TGTGCCAGCAGCCGACAGGGAGCCTATGGCTACACCTTC
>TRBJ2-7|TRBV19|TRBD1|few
CASSKGGLRSEQYF
TGTGCCAGTAGTAAAGGGGGCCTACGAAGCGAGCAGTACTTC
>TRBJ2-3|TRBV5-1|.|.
CASSSGLHMLTDTQYF
TGCGCCAGCAGCTCAGGACTGCACATGCTTACAGATACGCAGTATTTT
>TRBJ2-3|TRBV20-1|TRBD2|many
CSAPGGPTDTQYF
TGCAGTGCTCCGGGGGGGCCTACAGATACGCAGTATTTT
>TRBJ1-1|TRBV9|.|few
CASSLSGAQEAFF
TGTGCCAGCAGCCTTTCAGGGGCCCAAGAAGCTTTCTTT
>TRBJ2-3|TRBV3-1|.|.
CASSQDVTSLGGPSSTDTQYF
TGTGCCAGCAGCCAAGATGTAACAAGCCTTGGCGGACCTTCTAGCACAGATACGCAGTATTTT
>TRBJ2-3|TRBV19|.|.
CALKAVDTDTQYF
TGTGCCCTTAAAGCGGTGGACACAGATACGCAGTATTTT
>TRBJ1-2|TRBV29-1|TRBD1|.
CSVAGQGAIGYTF
TGCAGCGTTGCGGGACAGGGGGCCATTGGCTACACCTTC
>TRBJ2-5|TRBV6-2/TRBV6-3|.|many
CASSYDGFGETQYF
TGTGCCAGCAGTTACGATGGGTTTGGGGAGACCCAGTACTTC
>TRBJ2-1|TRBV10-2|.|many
CASRLDSAEEQFF
TGCGCCAGCAGACTCGACAGCGCCGAGGAGCAGTTCTTC
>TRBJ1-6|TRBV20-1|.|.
CGARVREGSPLHF
TGCGGTGCTAGAGTTAGGGAAGGTTCACCCCTCCACTTT
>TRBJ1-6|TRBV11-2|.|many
CASSLVSVNSPLHF
TGTGCCAGCAGCTTAGTCAGCGTTAATTCACCCCTCCACTTT
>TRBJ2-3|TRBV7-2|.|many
CASSRFTGDTQYF
TGTGCCAGCAGCCGATTCACCGGTGATACGCAGTATTTT
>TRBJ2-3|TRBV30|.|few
CAWSTGLSRPYF
TGTGCCTGGAGTACGGGACTTTCCCGCCCGTATTTT
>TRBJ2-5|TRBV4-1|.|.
CASSQDGAGVSETQYF
TGCGCCAGCAGCCAAGATGGCGCAGGGGTCTCAGAGACCCAGTACTTC
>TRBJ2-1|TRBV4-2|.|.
CASSQPSQPVGTGLPRVGEQFF
TGTGCCAGCAGCCAACCCTCTCAACCGGTGGGTACGGGTTTGCCTCGAGTCGGAGAGCAGTTCTTC
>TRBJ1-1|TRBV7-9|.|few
CASSLVVANTEAFF
TGTGCCAGCAGCTTAGTCGTAGCGAACACTGAAGCTTTCTTT
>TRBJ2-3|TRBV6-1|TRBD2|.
CASSEAGGTGGPIADTQYF
TGTGCCAGCAGTGAAGCAGGGGGGACGGGGGGGCCGATCGCAGATACGCAGTATTTT
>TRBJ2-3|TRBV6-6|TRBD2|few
CASSYAPPVGSGGGDTQYF
TGTGCCAGCAGTTACGCCCCCCCCGTGGGGAGCGGGGGGGGGGATACGCAGTATTTT
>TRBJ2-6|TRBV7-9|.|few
CASSSQRVANVLTF
TGTGCCAGCAGCTCTCAGAGGGTGGCCAACGTCCTGACTTTC
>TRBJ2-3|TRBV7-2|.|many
CASSLARGADTQYF
TGTGCCAGCAGCTTAGCGAGGGGGGCAGATACGCAGTATTTT
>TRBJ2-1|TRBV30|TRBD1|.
CAWNPRGGDASYNEQFF
TGTGCCTGGAACCCTCGAGGGGGCGACGCGTCCTACAATGAGCAGTTCTTC
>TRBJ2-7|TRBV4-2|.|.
CASSQVPYEQYF
TGTGCCAGCAGCCAAGTCCCCTATGAGCAGTACTTC
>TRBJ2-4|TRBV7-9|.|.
CASSLSTNLSKNIQYF
TGTGCCAGCAGCTTAAGCACCAACCTATCCAAAAACATTCAGTACTTC
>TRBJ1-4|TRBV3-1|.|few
CASSGGAGEKLFF
TGTGCCAGCAGCGGGGGGGCTGGGGAAAAACTGTTTTTT
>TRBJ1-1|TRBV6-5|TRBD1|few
CASSLRQGNTEAFF
TGTGCCAGCAGTTTGAGACAGGGAAACACTGAAGCTTTCTTT
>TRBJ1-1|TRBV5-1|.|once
CASSPGQPNTEAFF
TGCGCCAGCAGCCCCGGACAGCCGAACACTGAAGCTTTCTTT
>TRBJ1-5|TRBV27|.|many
CASTLPGNQPQHF
TGTGCCAGCACCCTCCCTGGCAATCAGCCCCAGCATTTT
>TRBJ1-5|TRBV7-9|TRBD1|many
CASSPQGGQPQHF
TGTGCCAGCAGCCCGCAGGGGGGTCAGCCCCAGCATTTT
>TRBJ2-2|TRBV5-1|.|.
CASSLGRATATGELFF
TGCGCCAGCAGCTTGGGCAGGGCGACAGCCACCGGGGAGCTGTTTTTT
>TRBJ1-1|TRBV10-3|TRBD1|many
CAISESDRSAFF
TGTGCCATCAGTGAGTCGGACAGGTCGGCTTTCTTT
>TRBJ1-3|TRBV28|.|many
CASSSPRIGNTIYF
TGTGCCAGCAGCTCACCGAGGATAGGAAACACCATATATTTT
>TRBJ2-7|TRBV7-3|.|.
CASSRSHRAEQYF
TGTGCCAGCAGCCGCTCACACAGGGCCGAGCAGTACTTC
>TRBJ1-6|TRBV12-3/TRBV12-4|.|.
CASSLDSNSPLHF
TGTGCCAGCAGTCTCGACAGTAATTCACCCCTCCACTTT
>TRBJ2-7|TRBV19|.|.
CASSIYGGASNEQYF
TGTGCCAGTAGTATATATGGGGGCGCTTCCAACGAGCAGTACTTC
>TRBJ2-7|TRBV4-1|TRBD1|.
CASSRPDRGFYEQYF
TGCGCCAGCAGCCGACCGGACAGGGGCTTTTACGAGCAGTACTTC
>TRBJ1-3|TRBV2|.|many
CASSEYRVSGNTIYF
TGTGCCAGCAGTGAATACCGGGTGTCTGGAAACACCATATATTTT
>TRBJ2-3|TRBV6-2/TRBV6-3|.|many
CASSYGADSTDTQYF
TGTGCCAGCAGTTACGGGGCAGACAGCACAGATACGCAGTATTTT
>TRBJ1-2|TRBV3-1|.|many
CASSDGYGYTF
TGTGCCAGTTCGGACGGCTATGGCTACACCTTC